Presented here are 8 T cell receptor beta chains from one specimen sequenced in a study of T cells in narcolepsy. Clones were sequenced by immunoSEQ multiplex PCR, and TCRdb holds only the in-frame ones, with some missing. The sample yields tens of thousands of clones, 70% to 90% seen once. The sequenced sample was CD45RA- memory CD4+ T cells from PBMCs. The source of these receptors is a human donor with narcolepsy.

The chain couples TRBV5-8 to TRBJ1-1; possibly TRBD1 for D (6 bases). The V end lost 1 base, the J end lost 11 bases, and 12 bases lay between the germline ends. The CDR3 runs 12 residues. Germline values: CDR1 SGHTS, CDR2 YDEGEE. The CDR3 coding sequence is TGTGCCAGCAGCTTGAACGGGGGCCGGGCTTTCTTT. Translation gives CASSLNGGRAFF.

V usage is TRBV29-1 and J usage is TRBJ1-3; no firm D call. The CDR3 is 15 residues long. Trimming took off 4 bases at V and 0 bases at J, with 13 bases between the two ends. Germline lookup yields CDR1 SQVTM and CDR2 ANQGSEA. CDR3 nucleotide sequence: TGCAGCGTTGTTAGGCCGAACCACTCTGGAAACACCATATATTTT. Translating gives CSVVRPNHSGNTIYF.

This clone came up once. The chain carries TRBV19 and TRBJ2-7; a possible D gene is TRBD1 (5 bases). Looked up from germline, CDR1 is LNHDA and CDR2 is SQIVND (reference sequence). V shed 5 bases and J shed 3 bases, with 17 bases lying between them. The CDR3 runs to 15 residues. DNA for the CDR3: TGTGCCAGTAGTTCCCCAGGGTCCACCAACTACGAGCAGTACTTC. Protein: CASSSPGSTNYEQYF.

The chain is built from TRBV6-5 and TRBJ1-5; 9 bases are a match to TRBD1. The CDR3 runs 15 residues. Germline loops: CDR1 MNHEY, CDR2 SVGAGI. V lost 0 bases to trimming and J lost 4 bases; unmatched junction nucleotides: 1. The CDR3 region has the DNA TGTGCCAGCAGTTACTCGACAGGGGGGAATCAGCCCCAGCATTTT. Its translation is CASSYSTGGNQPQHF.

V and J are TRBV7-2 and TRBJ1-3, with D tentatively TRBD1 (5 bases). V was trimmed by 5 bases and J by 0 bases, leaving 14 bases between them. CDR1 and CDR2 from the germline V gene are SGHTA and FQGNSA. The CDR3 contains 16 residues. In DNA, the CDR3 is TGTGCCAGCAGCGTCCGGGACCGCCACTCTGGAAACACCATATATTTT. Amino acid sequence: CASSVRDRHSGNTIYF. Together with reference TRBV7-2 and TRBJ1-3, the CDR3 gives the full variable domain: GAGVSQSPSNKVTEKGKDVELRCDPISGHTALYWYRQSLGQGLEFLIYFQGNSAPDKSGLPSDRFSAERTGGSVSTLTIQRTQQEDSAVYLCASSVRDRHSGNTIYFGEGSWLTVV.

For this clone: The same CDR3 is also encoded by other DNA sequences in this sample. The chain uses TRBV9 and TRBJ1-5; maybe TRBD1 (5 bases). V shed 1 base and J shed 6 bases, with 11 bases lying between them. Germline-derived CDR1 and CDR2 are SGDLS and YYNGEE. CDR3 length: 14 residues. The CDR3 region is CASSVQGGGQPQHF. The DNA for the CDR3 is TGTGCCAGCAGCGTACAGGGTGGAGGTCAGCCCCAGCATTTT.

This chain connects TRBV7-2 to TRBJ1-5, with D possibly TRBD1 on 5 matching bases. This CDR3 has 16 amino acids. Germline V CDR1 and CDR2: SGHTA, FQGNSA. V was pared by 5 bases and J by 4 bases, with 18 bases between. This CDR3 reads CASSPDTGGLNQPQHF. In DNA, the CDR3 is TGTGCCAGCAGCCCCGACACGGGGGGGTTAAATCAGCCCCAGCATTTT.

The rearrangement joins TRBV7-2 to TRBJ1-2; the match to TRBD1 covers 9 bases. The CDR3 is 17 amino acids. Trimming cost V 3 bases and J 2 bases; bases outside gene matches: 10. CDR1 and CDR2 from the germline V gene are SGHTA and FQGNSA. The CDR3 DNA follows: TGTGCCAGCAGCTTTAGTACGGGACAGGGTTTGAACTATGGCTACACCTTC. Its protein product is CASSFSTGQGLNYGYTF. The complete variable domain, with remaining parts taken from reference TRBV7-2 and TRBJ1-2, reads GAGVSQSPSNKVTEKGKDVELRCDPISGHTALYWYRQSLGQGLEFLIYFQGNSAPDKSGLPSDRFSAERTGGSVSTLTIQRTQQEDSAVYLCASSFSTGQGLNYGYTFGSGTRLTVV.